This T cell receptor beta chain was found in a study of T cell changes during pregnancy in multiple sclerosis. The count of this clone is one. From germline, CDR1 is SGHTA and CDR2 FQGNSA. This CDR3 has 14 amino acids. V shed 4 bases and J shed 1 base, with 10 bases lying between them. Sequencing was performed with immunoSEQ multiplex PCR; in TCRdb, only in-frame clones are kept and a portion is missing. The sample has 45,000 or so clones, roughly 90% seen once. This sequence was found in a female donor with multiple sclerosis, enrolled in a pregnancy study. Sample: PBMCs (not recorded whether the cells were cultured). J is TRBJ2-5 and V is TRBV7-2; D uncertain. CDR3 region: CASSSSYRQETQYF. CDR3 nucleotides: TGTGCCAGCAGCTCGTCCTACCGCCAAGAGACCCAGTACTTC. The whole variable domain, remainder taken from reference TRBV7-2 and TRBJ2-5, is GAGVSQSPSNKVTEKGKDVELRCDPISGHTALYWYRQSLGQGLEFLIYFQGNSAPDKSGLPSDRFSAERTGGSVSTLTIQRTQQEDSAVYLCASSSSYRQETQYFGPGTRLLVL.